This T cell receptor beta chain was observed in a study of shared clonotypes between healthy human individuals. With respect to this clone: Distinct nucleotide sequences in the sample also encode this CDR3.

Germline-derived CDR1 and CDR2 are SGHVS and FQNEAQ. This CDR3 has 13 amino acids. V lost 3 bases to trimming and J lost 3 bases, with 6 bases between them. TCRdb keeps only in-frame clones here, not all; method: immunoSEQ multiplex PCR. Among 2,500,000 or so clones listed, more than 90% were seen once. The chain uses TRBV7-8 and TRBJ1-3; D call uncertain. This receptor was identified in a man between 18 and 29 years old in good health. What was sequenced was naive CD4+ T cells sorted from blood. Sample subset: CD45RA+ positively selected. The CDR3 region has the DNA TGTGCCAGCAGCTTGGCAGGTGGAAACACCATATATTTT. This translates into CASSLAGGNTIYF. Variable domain in full (rest from reference TRBV7-8 and TRBJ1-3): GAGVSQSPRYKVAKRGQDVALRCDPISGHVSLFWYQQALGQGPEFLTYFQNEAQLDKSGLPSDRFFAERPEGSVSTLKIQRTQQEDSAVYLCASSLAGGNTIYFGEGSWLTVV.